The next 29 T cell receptor beta chains were all read from a single sample in a study of T cells in Graves' hyperthyroidism and ophthalmopathy. Regions amplified from RNA transcripts were the TCR beta CDR3 regions. When the TCR CDR3 underwent first-round RT-PCR, the HTBI primer set was used. A single record per CDR3 protein comes from TCRdb applying MiXCR to the multiplex PCR reads. The sample gives hundreds of thousands of distinct CDR3 sequences, around 25% of which show up once; less than 85% is in the top ten. The sequencing input was blood. The receptors derive from a middle-aged man with Graves' hyperthyroidism.

This clonotype was counted between two and nine times. J is TRBJ1-2 and V is TRBV6-1; 7 nucleotides match TRBD1. The CDR3 is made up of 14 amino acids. The ends lost 6 bases at V and 8 bases at J; junction bases unmatched: 12. Germline CDR1 MNHNS, CDR2 SASEGT. CDR3 coding DNA: TGTGCCAGCAGATCGACAGGGATGAGTTACGGCTACACCTTC. Translated, it gives CASRSTGMSYGYTF.

J is TRBJ1-1 and V is TRBV19; no firm D call. The CDR3 contains 11 residues. Trimming pared 3 bases from V and 3 bases from J, leaving 2 bases between. CDR1 LNHDA and CDR2 SQIVND come from the germline V gene (reference sequence). CDR3 sequence: CASSMYTEAFF. The CDR3 bases are TGTGCCAGTAGTATGTACACTGAAGCTTTCTTT.

This clonotype was seen at least ten times. The gene calls are TRBV3-1 and TRBJ2-7; a weak D match, TRBD2 (6 bases). Germline V gene sequence: CDR1 LGHDT, CDR2 YNNKEL (reference sequence). The CDR3 runs 13 residues. Between the trimmed V and J ends, which lost 0 bases and 7 bases, there was a span of 10 bases. The CDR3 region is CASSQDGAGEQYF. The CDR3 DNA follows: TGTGCCAGCAGCCAAGACGGGGCGGGAGAGCAGTACTTC.

In its sample, this clonotype was seen many times. The chain carries TRBV5-8 and TRBJ2-1; the D is unclear. The CDR3 has 12 amino acids. V dropped 0 bases and J dropped 6 bases, with 4 bases sitting between them. In germline, CDR1 is SGHTS, CDR2 YDEGEE. The CDR3 loop is CASSLDFNEQFF. The CDR3 bases are TGTGCCAGCAGCTTGGATTTCAATGAGCAGTTCTTC. The whole variable domain, filled in from reference TRBV5-8 and TRBJ2-1, reads EAGVTQSPTHLIKTRGQQATLRCSPISGHTSVYWYQQALGLGLQFLLWYDEGEERNRGNFPPRFSGRQFPNYSSELNVNALELEDSALYLCASSLDFNEQFFGPGTRLTVL.

Comments on this clonotype: One end of the junction fails to match germline, which may point to a read error. This CDR3 reads CASRGQSFQHF. In DNA, the CDR3 is TGTGCCAGCAGGGGACAGTCTTTCCAACACTTC. The chain carries TRBV28 and TRBJ2-5, with 7 bases matching TRBD1. The CDR3 extends over 11 amino acids. Germline loops: CDR1 MDHEN, CDR2 SYDVKM.

This clonotype was counted many times. V and J are TRBV15 and TRBJ2-1; D gene ambiguous. This CDR3 spans 15 amino acids. Germline CDR1 LNHNV, CDR2 YYDKDF (reference sequence). Trimming cost V 0 bases and J 2 bases, with 8 bases left between them. The CDR3 here is CATSRERSTYNEQFF. The DNA of the CDR3 is TGTGCCACCAGCAGAGAGCGGAGCACCTACAATGAGCAGTTCTTC.

The rearrangement links TRBV12-5 to TRBJ2-2; D uncertain. The CDR3 runs 14 residues. Between the trimmed V and J ends, which lost 7 bases and 1 base, there was a span of 10 bases. Germline V gene lookup returns CDR1 LGHNT and CDR2 FRNRAP. CDR3 DNA sequence: TGTGCTAGTGCGCCCATCCTGAACACCGGGGAGCTGTTTTTT. Its protein is CASAPILNTGELFF. The whole variable domain, filled in from reference TRBV12-5 and TRBJ2-2, reads DARVTQTPRHKVTEMGQEVTMRCQPILGHNTVFWYRQTMMQGLELLAYFRNRAPLDDSGMPKDRFSAEMPDATLATLKIQPSEPRDSAVYFCASAPILNTGELFFGEGSRLTVL.

The chain employs TRBV10-3 and TRBJ1-1, with D unresolved. The V end lost 6 bases, the J end lost 6 bases, and 8 bases lay between the germline ends. CDR3 length: 11 amino acids. Germline CDR1 ENHRY, CDR2 SYGVKD. CDR3 residues: CAIREAAEAFF. Here the CDR3 DNA reads TGTGCCATCAGAGAAGCGGCTGAAGCTTTCTTT.

The sample holds a few counts of this clonotype. This sequence joins TRBV20-1 and TRBJ2-5, with TRBD1 identical over 9 bases. Germline values: CDR1 DFQATT, CDR2 SNEGSKA (reference sequence). Germline trimming cut 0 bases from V and 5 bases from J; bases unmatched to any gene: 16. CDR3 size: 18 residues. CDR3 protein: CSARDVGGRTGAMETQYF. Here the CDR3 DNA reads TGCAGTGCTAGAGACGTCGGGGGGAGGACAGGGGCAATGGAGACCCAGTACTTC.

This clonotype appeared a few times. This chain joins TRBV7-9 and TRBJ1-1, with D maybe TRBD1 (5 bases). The CDR3 is 15 residues long. The V gene lost 5 bases and the J gene lost 5 bases, with 18 bases spanning the gap. Germline loops: CDR1 SEHNR, CDR2 FQNEAQ (reference sequence). The CDR3 sequence is CASSAISSGRTEAFF. The DNA for the CDR3 is TGTGCCAGCAGCGCCATTAGTTCAGGGAGGACTGAAGCTTTCTTT.

Remarks on this clonotype: Possible read error: a much larger clone is one base away. The J gene is TRBJ2-1, the V gene TRBV7-2; possible D gene TRBD2, 6 bases. CDR3 size: 13 residues. The germline V and J ends were trimmed by 5 bases and 11 bases, with 16 bases remaining between them. The germline V gene has CDR1 SGHTA and CDR2 FQGNSA. DNA of the CDR3: TGTGCCAGCAGCCCGACTAGTTTTAATAAGCAGTTCTTC. Protein sequence: CASSPTSFNKQFF. Variable domain in full (rest from reference TRBV7-2 and TRBJ2-1): GAGVSQSPSNKVTEKGKDVELRCDPISGHTALYWYRQSLGQGLEFLIYFQGNSAPDKSGLPSDRFSAERTGGSVSTLTIQRTQQEDSAVYLCASSPTSFNKQFFGPGTRLTVL.

This clonotype was counted ten times or more. V gene TRBV12-5 combines with J gene TRBJ2-5; D may be TRBD2 (6 bases). Trimming removed 7 bases at V and 7 bases at J, with 13 bases between. Per germline, CDR1 LGHNT and CDR2 FRNRAP. The CDR3 is made up of 12 amino acids. This CDR3 is CASASEGRTQYF. Written as DNA, the CDR3 is TGTGCTAGTGCCTCGGAGGGGAGGACCCAGTACTTC. The entire variable domain, with the rest obtained from reference TRBV12-5 and TRBJ2-5, is as follows: DARVTQTPRHKVTEMGQEVTMRCQPILGHNTVFWYRQTMMQGLELLAYFRNRAPLDDSGMPKDRFSAEMPDATLATLKIQPSEPRDSAVYFCASASEGRTQYFGPGTRLLVL.

There are a few counts of this clonotype. The genes are TRBV27 and TRBJ2-5, with 11 bases aligning to TRBD1. The CDR3 loop spans 15 amino acids. J was trimmed by 5 bases and V by 6 bases; bases with no gene match: 8. Germline V gives CDR1 MNHEY, CDR2 SMNVEV (reference sequence). This chain's CDR3 is CASRGQGAVFETQYF. CDR3 nucleotides: TGTGCCAGCAGAGGACAGGGGGCCGTTTTTGAGACCCAGTACTTC.

This clonotype was detected many times. The genes are TRBV11-2 and TRBJ2-3; D not certain. Per the germline V gene, CDR1 is SGHAT and CDR2 is FQNNGV. The CDR3 totals 15 residues. The V and J ends lost 5 bases and 1 base respectively, with 13 bases between them. The CDR3 protein is CASSHSFPRTDTQYF. CDR3 sequence (DNA): TGTGCCAGCAGCCATTCGTTTCCACGCACAGATACGCAGTATTTT.

A remark on this clonotype: This clone may be a read error of a much larger clone one base away. The rearrangement joins TRBV3-1 to TRBJ2-1; no definite D call. V gave up 4 bases and J gave up 15 bases, with 19 bases separating them. The CDR3 sequence is 13 residues long. The germline gives CDR1 LGHDT, CDR2 YNNKEL (reference sequence). In DNA form, the CDR3 reads TGTGCCAGCAGCCCCCGGACGGATGCTATGCGGTTCTTC. Protein product: CASSPRTDAMRFF.

There are a few counts of this clonotype. The genes are TRBV2 and TRBJ1-5, with TRBD1 as a possible D gene (6 bases). Germline values: CDR1 SNHLY, CDR2 FYNNEI. V was cut by 2 bases and J by 2 bases, with 7 bases left in between. The CDR3 totals 14 residues. In nucleotides, the CDR3 is TGTGCCAGCAGTGAACGACAGGGCAATCAGCCCCAGCATTTT. Translated, it gives CASSERQGNQPQHF.

This clonotype was counted between two and nine times. The rearrangement uses TRBV4-1 and TRBJ2-7; 9 nucleotides align to TRBD2. V lost 1 base to trimming and J lost 3 bases; unmatched junction nucleotides: 7. CDR1 and CDR2 (germline): MGHRA, YSYEKL. CDR3 size: 16 residues. DNA of the CDR3: TGCGCCAGCAGCCAAGTTAGCGGGAGTGGTTTCTACGAGCAGTACTTC. Protein sequence: CASSQVSGSGFYEQYF.

This clonotype was observed a single time. The V and J genes are TRBV6-2 or TRBV6-3 and TRBJ1-4; TRBD1 aligns across 7 bases. Trimming at V came to 6 bases and at J to 6 bases, leaving 4 bases not matched to a gene. The CDR3 runs to 13 residues. The germline gives CDR1 MNHEY, CDR2 SVGEGT. The CDR3 protein is CASRNRGYEKLFF. CDR3 sequence (DNA): TGTGCCAGCAGGAACAGGGGATATGAAAAACTGTTTTTT.

This clonotype was observed at least ten times. The rearrangement links TRBV3-1 to TRBJ1-1, with D possibly matching TRBD1 (6 bases). V gave up 2 bases and J gave up 3 bases, with 10 bases separating them. The CDR3 sequence is 14 residues long. Per the germline V gene, CDR1 is LGHDT and CDR2 is YNNKEL (reference sequence). The CDR3 spells CASSQNREHTEAFF. DNA for the CDR3: TGTGCCAGCAGCCAAAACAGGGAGCACACTGAAGCTTTCTTT.

The rearrangement uses TRBV5-6 and TRBJ2-5; no clear D. Trimming shortened V by 3 bases and J by 2 bases, and 17 bases separated the two germline ends. Germline V gives CDR1 SGHDT, CDR2 YYEEEE. This CDR3 spans 16 amino acids. The CDR3 protein is CASSSSLRPKQETQYF. In DNA, the CDR3 is TGTGCCAGCAGCTCTTCTCTTCGCCCGAAACAAGAGACCCAGTACTTC.

The rearrangement links TRBV24-1 to TRBJ1-2; the D is unclear. Trimming removed 1 base from V and 5 bases from J, with 10 bases in between. The CDR3 consists of 14 residues. Germline V lookup: CDR1 KGHDR, CDR2 SFDVKD. CDR3 nucleotide sequence: TGTGCCACCAGTGATTTCGGGAGGGCATATGGCTACACCTTC. Protein product: CATSDFGRAYGYTF.

This clonotype was seen more than once but under ten times. J is TRBJ2-3 and V is TRBV19, with 9 bases identical to TRBD1. The CDR3 runs to 21 residues. Germline-derived CDR1 and CDR2 are LNHDA and SQIVND (reference sequence). Trimming cost V 5 bases and J 2 bases; bases outside gene matches: 23. The CDR3 DNA sequence: TGTGCCAGTAGTCGTTATCCGGGACAGGGAAGTCTGGGGGCGATCACAGATACGCAGTATTTT. Encoded protein: CASSRYPGQGSLGAITDTQYF.

The rearrangement links TRBV27 to TRBJ1-4; D gene unclear. The CDR3 runs 14 residues. Germline-derived CDR1 and CDR2 are MNHEY and SMNVEV (reference sequence). V gave up 4 bases and J gave up 8 bases, with 14 bases separating them. The CDR3, as DNA: TGTGCCAGCAGTTCCCGGATCGGCGGCGAAAAACTGTTTTTT. Residues: CASSSRIGGEKLFF.

The chain recombines TRBV7-9 with TRBJ2-1; the D is unclear. The CDR3 sequence is 16 residues long. V gave up 5 bases and J gave up 0 bases, with 14 bases separating them. The V gene's germline CDR1 is SEHNR and CDR2 FQNEAQ (reference sequence). The CDR3 loop is CASSLRAPVSYNEQFF. Here the CDR3 DNA reads TGTGCCAGCAGCCTCCGGGCGCCAGTCTCCTACAATGAGCAGTTCTTC.

In this sample, this clonotype turned up a few times. The rearrangement joins TRBV6-5 to TRBJ2-3; 9 nucleotides match TRBD2. CDR3 size: 16 residues. V was clipped by 2 bases and J by 1 base; unmatched bases: 4. Per germline, CDR1 MNHEY and CDR2 SVGAGI. The CDR3 coding sequence is TGTGCCAGCAGTTACGGGGTAGCGGGGGGCACAGATACGCAGTATTTT. Protein sequence: CASSYGVAGGTDTQYF.

This clonotype was observed at least ten times. The rearrangement uses TRBV30 and TRBJ2-7, with TRBD2 identical over 12 bases. The CDR3 loop spans 18 amino acids. CDR1 is GTSNPN and CDR2 is SVGIG in the germline V gene (reference sequence). The J segment lost 0 bases and the V segment lost 0 bases, leaving 9 bases of the junction unmatched. DNA for the CDR3: TGTGCCTGGAGTGTCCCTACTACTAGCGGGAGGTTCTCCTACGAGCAGTACTTC. It is translated as CAWSVPTTSGRFSYEQYF.

This clonotype was recorded at least ten times. The chain uses TRBV12-3 or TRBV12-4 and TRBJ2-3, with 7 bases lining up with TRBD1. CDR3 length: 14 residues. The V gene end was trimmed by 6 bases and the J gene end by 4 bases; junction bases not matched to a gene: 7. CDR3 sequence: CASSFNRGSDTQYF. The CDR3 DNA reads TGTGCCAGCAGCTTCAACAGGGGTTCAGATACGCAGTATTTT.

This CDR3 is CASSLEGQLGYTF. The CDR3 coding sequence is TGCGCCAGCAGCTTGGAAGGGCAGCTTGGCTACACCTTC. The chain uses TRBV5-1 and TRBJ1-2; D gene uncertain. The CDR3 spans 13 residues. Germline loops: CDR1 SGHRS, CDR2 YFSETQ. Trimming took 0 bases from V and 7 from J, leaving 10 bases between them.

The V call is TRBV13, the J call TRBJ1-1; TRBD1 agrees at 8 bases. V was clipped by 1 base and J by 11 bases; unmatched bases: 12. The CDR3 is 15 amino acids. The germline CDR1 and CDR2 sequences are PRHDT and FYEKMQ (reference sequence). In DNA, the CDR3 is TGTGCCAGCAGCTTAGACGGACAGGGTTTTTGGGAGGCTTTCTTT. Translating gives CASSLDGQGFWEAFF.